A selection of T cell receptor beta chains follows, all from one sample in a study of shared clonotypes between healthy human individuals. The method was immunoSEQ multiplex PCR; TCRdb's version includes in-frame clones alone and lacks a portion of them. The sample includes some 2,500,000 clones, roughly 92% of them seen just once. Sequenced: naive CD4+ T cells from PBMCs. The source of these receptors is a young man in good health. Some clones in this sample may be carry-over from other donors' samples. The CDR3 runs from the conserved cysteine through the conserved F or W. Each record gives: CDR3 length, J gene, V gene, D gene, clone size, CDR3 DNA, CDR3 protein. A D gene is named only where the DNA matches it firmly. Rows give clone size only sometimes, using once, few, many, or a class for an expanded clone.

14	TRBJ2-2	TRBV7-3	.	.	TGTGCCAGCAGCTTAACGAGGAACACCGGGGAGCTGTTTTTT	CASSLTRNTGELFF
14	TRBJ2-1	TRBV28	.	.	TGTGCCAGCAGTTTGAGGGACCCCTACAATGAGCAGTTCTTC	CASSLRDPYNEQFF
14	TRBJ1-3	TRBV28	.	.	TGTGCCAGCAGTTTTGTGGGCAGGGAAAACACCATATATTTT	CASSFVGRENTIYF
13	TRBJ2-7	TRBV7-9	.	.	TGTGCCAGCAGCCCAAGGATAATCGACGAGCAGTACTTC	CASSPRIIDEQYF
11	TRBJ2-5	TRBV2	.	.	TGTGCCAGCAGTGTGCAAGAGACCCAGTACTTC	CASSVQETQYF
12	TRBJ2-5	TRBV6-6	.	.	TGTGCCAGCGGAGAGTACCAAGAGACCCAGTACTTC	CASGEYQETQYF
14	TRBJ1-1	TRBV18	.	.	TGTGCCAGCTCACTTACCGGGGACAACACTGAAGCTTTCTTT	CASSLTGDNTEAFF
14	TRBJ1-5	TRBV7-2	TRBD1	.	TGTGCCAGCAGCCTTACAGGGGGCGTTCAGCCCCAGCATTTT	CASSLTGGVQPQHF
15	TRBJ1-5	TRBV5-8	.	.	TGTGCCAGCAGCTTGGCGGGCCGACGGAATCAGCCCCAGCATTTT	CASSLAGRRNQPQHF
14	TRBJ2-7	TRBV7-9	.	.	TGTGCCAGCAGCCGGGCCGAAATAAACTACGAGCAGTACTTC	CASSRAEINYEQYF
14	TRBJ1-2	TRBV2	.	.	TGTGCCACCTTTCCGGCGGCATCCAACTATGGCTACACCTTC	CATFPAASNYGYTF
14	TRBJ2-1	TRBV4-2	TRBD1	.	TGTGCCAGCACGACAGGGACCTCCTACAATGAGCAGTTCTTC	CASTTGTSYNEQFF
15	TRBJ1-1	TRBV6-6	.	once	TGTGCCAGCAGTCGCAACAGGGTCTTGAACACTGAAGCTTTCTTT	CASSRNRVLNTEAFF
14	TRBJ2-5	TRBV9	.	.	TGTGCCAGCAGCGTAGACCCGACCCAAGAGACCCAGTACTTC	CASSVDPTQETQYF
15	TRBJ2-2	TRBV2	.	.	TGTGCCAGCAGCCAAACCCGATGGGGCACCGGGGAGCTGTTTTTT	CASSQTRWGTGELFF
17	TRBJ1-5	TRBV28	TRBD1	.	TGTGCCAGCAGCGAATGGGACAGGCTGCAGAGCAATCAGCCCCAGCATTTT	CASSEWDRLQSNQPQHF
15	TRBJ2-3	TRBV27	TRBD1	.	TGTGCCAGCAGTCCGCTAGGGACAGTCTTAGATACGCAGTATTTT	CASSPLGTVLDTQYF
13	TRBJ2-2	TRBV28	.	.	TGTGCCAGCAGTTTGGGCGGGACCGGGGAGCTGTTTTTT	CASSLGGTGELFF
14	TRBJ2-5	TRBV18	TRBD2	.	TGTGCCAGCTCACCGACTAGCGGCCAAGAGACCCAGTACTTC	CASSPTSGQETQYF
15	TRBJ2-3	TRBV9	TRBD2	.	TGTGCCAGCAGCGTAGGGACTAGCCGCACAGATACGCAGTATTTT	CASSVGTSRTDTQYF
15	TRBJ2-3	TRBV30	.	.	TGTGCCTGGAGTGTACTTTCTGGGGGCACAGATACGCAGTATTTT	CAWSVLSGGTDTQYF
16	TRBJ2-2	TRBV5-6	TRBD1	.	TGTGCCAGCAGCTTGGGGACAGGGAGTTTCGCCGGGGAGCTGTTTTTT	CASSLGTGSFAGELFF
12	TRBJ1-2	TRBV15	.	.	TGTGCCACCAGCAGGGGCTCTGATGGCTACACCTTC	CATSRGSDGYTF
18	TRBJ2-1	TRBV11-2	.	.	TGTGCCAGCAGCTTAATCGTTACGCAGCGAAGAGCTTACAATGAGCAGTTCTTC	CASSLIVTQRRAYNEQFF
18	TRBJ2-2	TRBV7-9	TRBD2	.	TGTGCCAGCAGCCTGGGACTAGCGGGAGGGCCGGACACCGGGGAGCTGTTTTTT	CASSLGLAGGPDTGELFF
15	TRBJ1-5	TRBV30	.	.	TGTGCCTGGAGTGTGGGCCGGGGCTTCAATCAGCCCCAGCATTTT	CAWSVGRGFNQPQHF
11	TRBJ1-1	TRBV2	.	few	TGTGCCAGCAGTGAAAGCGGCGGAGCTTTCTTT	CASSESGGAFF
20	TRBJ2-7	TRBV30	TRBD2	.	TGTGCCTGGAGTGTTCCGCCACCGGGACTAGCGGGACAGCCTACCTACGAGCAGTACTTC	CAWSVPPPGLAGQPTYEQYF
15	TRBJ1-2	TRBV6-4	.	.	TGTGCCAGCAGGCGACAATCGGACGGACCCTATGGCTACACCTTC	CASRRQSDGPYGYTF
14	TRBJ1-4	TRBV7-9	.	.	TGTGCCAGCAGCTTAGACAGGTCAGGTGAAAAACTGTTTTTT	CASSLDRSGEKLFF
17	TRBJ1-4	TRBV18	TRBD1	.	TGTGCCAGCTCAATCGATAGCGGACAGGGACCAAGTGGAAAACTGTTTTTT	CASSIDSGQGPSGKLFF
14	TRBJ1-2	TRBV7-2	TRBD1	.	TGTGCCAGCAGCTTTGGGACAGGGAGCTATGGCTACACCTTC	CASSFGTGSYGYTF
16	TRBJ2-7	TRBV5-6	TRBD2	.	TGTGCCAGCAGCAAACGGACCGGACTAGCCTACTCCGAGCAGTACTTC	CASSKRTGLAYSEQYF
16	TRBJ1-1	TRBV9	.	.	TGTGCCAGCAGCCCGAGGGGAGGGGGGCCTCCCACTGAAGCTTTCTTT	CASSPRGGGPPTEAFF
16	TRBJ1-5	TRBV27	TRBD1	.	TGTGCCAGCAGTTCGGTCAGGGGGCCTAGCAATCAGCCCCAGCATTTT	CASSSVRGPSNQPQHF
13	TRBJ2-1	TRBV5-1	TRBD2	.	TGCGCCAGCAGCCGGGGACTAGCGGGAGAGCAGTTCTTC	CASSRGLAGEQFF
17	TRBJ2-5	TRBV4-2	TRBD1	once	TGTGCCAGCAGCCATTTTGCGGGACAGGGGGCTCAAGAGACCCAGTACTTC	CASSHFAGQGAQETQYF
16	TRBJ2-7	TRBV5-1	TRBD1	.	TGCGCCAGCAGCCTAAGGACAGGGGGGTCCATGAACGAGCAGTACTTC	CASSLRTGGSMNEQYF
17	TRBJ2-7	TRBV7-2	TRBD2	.	TGTGCCAGCAGCTTAGTGGTTAGCGGGTTTTCAGGCTACGAGCAGTACTTC	CASSLVVSGFSGYEQYF
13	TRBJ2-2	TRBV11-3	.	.	TGTGCCAGCAGCGTCCAATGGACCGGGGAGCTGTTTTTT	CASSVQWTGELFF
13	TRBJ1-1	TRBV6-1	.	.	TGTGCCAGCAGTGAAGTGCCAGGCGCTGAAGCTTTCTTT	CASSEVPGAEAFF
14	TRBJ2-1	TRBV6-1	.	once	TGTGCCAGCAGCCCCAGGAGCTCCTACAATGAGCAGTTCTTC	CASSPRSSYNEQFF
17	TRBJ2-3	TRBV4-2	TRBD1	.	TGTGCCAGCAGCCAAGCGGCCGGGACAGGGGGCTCAGATACGCAGTATTTT	CASSQAAGTGGSDTQYF
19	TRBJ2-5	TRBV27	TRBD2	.	TGTGCCAGCTATCCCACTAGCGGAAAAATCCGAACGGCTGGAGAGACCCAGTACTTC	CASYPTSGKIRTAGETQYF
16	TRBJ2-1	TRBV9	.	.	TGTGCCAGCAGCGTAGCAGCCGGAGGGCCTCTCGATGAGCAGTTCTTC	CASSVAAGGPLDEQFF
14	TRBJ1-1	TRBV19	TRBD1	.	TGTGCCAGTAGTAGGGACAGGGGGTTTACTGAAGCTTTCTTT	CASSRDRGFTEAFF
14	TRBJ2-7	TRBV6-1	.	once	TGTGCCAGCAGGACTCGCGGGCTGGCCTACGAGCAGTACTTC	CASRTRGLAYEQYF
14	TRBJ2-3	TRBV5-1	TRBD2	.	TGCGCCAGCAGCCCCGGGAGGGCCGGAGATACGCAGTATTTT	CASSPGRAGDTQYF
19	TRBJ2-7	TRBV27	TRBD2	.	TGTGCCAGCAGTTTATCGAACGGGAGAGCCAGCGGGATGTCGTACGAGCAGTACTTC	CASSLSNGRASGMSYEQYF